Listed below are T cell receptor beta chains from one sample, sequenced in a study of blood T cell repertoires in COVID-19. Method: immunoSEQ multiplex PCR; TCRdb's copy keeps in-frame clones and lacks some. Among about 210,000 clones listed, about 88% were seen once. The material sequenced was peripheral blood. The source of these receptors is an older man with acute or convalescent COVID-19. Each CDR3 is given with its conserved first and last residue. D genes are given only for firm matches. Clone sizes are given selectively: once, few, many, or a class where the clone is expanded.

>16|TRBJ1-2|NA|TRBD1|TRBV18
CASSDSNRQGNYGYTF
TGTGCCAGCTCAGACTCTAACCGACAGGGGAACTATGGCTACACCTTC
>13|TRBJ1-6|NA|NA|TRBV10-2
CASSGPYNSPLHF
TGCGCCAGCAGTGGGCCTTATAATTCACCCCTCCACTTT
>16|TRBJ2-1|NA|TRBD1|TRBV15
CATSRDLTGDGDEQFF
TGTGCCACCAGCAGAGATCTTACAGGGGACGGTGATGAGCAGTTCTTC
>14|TRBJ1-5|NA|TRBD1|TRBV19
CASRQTGGDQPQHF
TGTGCCAGTAGACAAACAGGGGGGGATCAGCCCCAGCATTTT
>14|TRBJ2-1|NA|NA|TRBV19
CASSMQAKNNEQFF
TGTGCCAGTAGTATGCAGGCCAAGAACAATGAGCAGTTCTTC
>13|TRBJ2-2|NA|NA|TRBV5-3
CARSLPGTGELFF
TGTGCCAGAAGCTTGCCCGGCACCGGGGAGCTGTTTTTT
>13|TRBJ1-1|few|NA|TRBV18
CASSPQQDTEAFF
TGTGCCAGCTCACCGCAACAGGACACTGAAGCTTTCTTT
>15|TRBJ1-3|NA|NA|TRBV2
CASSEASYSGNTIYF
TGTGCCAGCAGTGAAGCCTCTTATTCTGGAAACACCATATATTTT
>14|TRBJ2-2|NA|TRBD1|TRBV28
CASSLGQGPGELFF
TGTGCCAGCAGTCTCGGACAGGGTCCGGGGGAGCTGTTTTTT
>15|TRBJ1-1|NA|NA|TRBV3-1/TRBV3-2
CASSPEGGVRTEAFF
TGTGCCAGCAGCCCAGAGGGGGGGGTACGTACTGAAGCTTTCTTT
>14|TRBJ2-5|NA|TRBD2|TRBV30
CAWSGGRPLETQYF
TGTGCCTGGAGCGGCGGGAGGCCTCTGGAGACCCAGTACTTC
>18|TRBJ2-6|NA|NA|TRBV9
CASSEDNRRYPGANVLTF
TGTGCCAGCAGTGAAGACAACCGTAGGTATCCTGGGGCCAACGTCCTGACTTTC
>15|TRBJ2-3|NA|NA|TRBV5-8
CASSLGVRVADTQYF
TGTGCCAGCAGCTTGGGGGTCAGGGTTGCCGATACGCAGTATTTT
>13|TRBJ2-3|NA|TRBD2|TRBV5-1
CASSLYGGDTQYF
TGCGCCAGCAGCTTGTACGGGGGGGATACGCAGTATTTT
>14|TRBJ1-5|NA|TRBD1|TRBV6-6
CASSLGGYNQPQHF
TGTGCCAGCAGTTTAGGGGGCTACAATCAGCCCCAGCATTTT
>11|TRBJ1-1|once|NA|TRBV12-3/TRBV12-4
CASSSTGTAFF
TGTGCCAGCAGTTCCACAGGGACGGCTTTCTTT
>12|TRBJ2-5|NA|TRBD1|TRBV15
CATRTGRETQYF
TGTGCCACCCGGACAGGGAGGGAGACCCAGTACTTC
>15|TRBJ1-2|NA|NA|TRBV10-3
CAIREEGVGVYGYTF
TGTGCCATCAGGGAAGAGGGGGTTGGGGTCTATGGCTACACCTTC
>14|TRBJ2-5|NA|TRBD1|TRBV6-5
CASSYSNRGETQYF
TGTGCCAGCAGTTACTCCAACAGGGGAGAGACCCAGTACTTC
>17|TRBJ2-1|NA|TRBD2|TRBV11-2
CASSPPVAGEAYNEQFF
TGTGCCAGCAGCCCCCCGGTTGCGGGAGAGGCCTACAATGAGCAGTTCTTC
>15|TRBJ1-2|few|NA|TRBV2
CASSASREPTYGYTF
TGTGCCAGCAGCGCATCTCGGGAGCCTACTTATGGCTACACCTTC
>15|TRBJ1-5|NA|NA|TRBV19
CASSLGGGSNQPQHF
TGTGCCAGTAGCTTAGGGGGGGGTAGCAATCAGCCCCAGCATTTT